These 17 T cell receptor beta chains share one sample of origin, sequenced in a study of blood T cell repertoires in COVID-19. Profiling relied on immunoSEQ multiplex PCR, and the TCRdb table lists in-frame clones only, not all of them. The data hold some 260,000 clones, with roughly 90% observed a single time. The sequenced sample consisted of PBMCs or T cells enriched from blood (not recorded which). All receptors come from a man in his forties who had recovered from COVID-19.

CDR3 loop: CASSIVETSGGYEQYF. The CDR3 bases are TGTGCCAGTAGTATAGTAGAGACTAGCGGGGGCTACGAGCAGTACTTC. The chain recombines TRBV19 with TRBJ2-7; TRBD2 matches 12 bases. The germline V gene encodes CDR1 LNHDA and CDR2 SQIVND (reference sequence). The CDR3 covers 16 residues. J was trimmed by 3 bases and V by 1 base; bases with no gene match: 4.

The chain employs TRBV7-8 and TRBJ1-1; D is possibly TRBD1 (6 bases). V was trimmed by 3 bases and J by 5 bases, leaving 7 bases between them. The CDR3 runs to 12 residues. The V gene's germline CDR1 is SGHVS and CDR2 FQNEAQ. CDR3 coding DNA: TGTGCCAGCAGCTTTACAGGGACTGAAGCTTTCTTT. Translating it yields CASSFTGTEAFF.

The rearrangement links TRBV10-3 to TRBJ1-1; 9 bases map to TRBD1. The CDR3 runs to 15 residues. The V gene's germline CDR1 is ENHRY and CDR2 SYGVKD. Trimming removed 6 bases from V and 2 bases from J; junction bases left unmatched: 7. DNA for the CDR3: TGTGCCATCAGGCCGGGACAGGGAGTTAACACTGAAGCTTTCTTT. Protein sequence: CAIRPGQGVNTEAFF.

This clone occurred once. The genes are TRBV11-2 and TRBJ1-2; D gene unclear. The CDR3 consists of 13 residues. Germline values: CDR1 SGHAT, CDR2 FQNNGV. Trimming left V 5 bases short and J 3 bases short, with 10 bases between. DNA of the CDR3: TGTGCCAGCAGCCCGTCTTCGGACTATGGCTACACCTTC. It encodes CASSPSSDYGYTF.

The table lists this clone with a count of one. The chain is built from TRBV5-1 and TRBJ2-4, with 10 bases identical to TRBD1. In germline, CDR1 is SGHRS, CDR2 YFSETQ. V shed 4 bases, J shed 0 bases, and the junction held 7 bases outside the gene matches. This CDR3 has 17 residues. The CDR3 sequence is CASSLDRGQLAKNIQYF. DNA for the CDR3: TGCGCCAGCAGCCTCGACAGGGGGCAACTAGCCAAAAACATTCAGTACTTC.

The chain uses TRBV29-1 and TRBJ2-7, with 7 positions matching TRBD1. Germline CDR1 and CDR2: SQVTM and ANQGSEA. J lost 6 bases, V lost 0 bases, and 11 bases had no gene match. This CDR3 spans 15 amino acids. The CDR3 DNA reads TGCAGCGTTGAAGATCGGACAGGTAGGGGAAGCGAGCAGTACTTC. Residues: CSVEDRTGRGSEQYF.

Here the CDR3 DNA reads TGTGCCTGGACACCAGGGGGATCCTACGAGCAGTACTTC. It codes for CAWTPGGSYEQYF. The chain is built from TRBV30 and TRBJ2-7; the match to TRBD1 covers 7 bases. The CDR3 is 13 residues long. The trim removed 4 bases at V and 1 base at J, leaving 4 bases unmatched. Per germline, CDR1 GTSNPN and CDR2 SVGIG (reference sequence).

This clone showed up just once. The chain combines TRBV28 with TRBJ2-5; the match to TRBD1 covers 7 bases. The germline V gene encodes CDR1 MDHEN and CDR2 SYDVKM. This CDR3 comprises 13 residues. The V and J ends lost 6 bases and 4 bases, in that order; junction bases with no gene match: 5. The CDR3 here is CASRRQGRETQYF. The CDR3 bases are TGTGCCAGCAGGCGACAGGGCCGAGAGACCCAGTACTTC.

This sequence joins TRBV30 and TRBJ1-1; no reliable D call. Germline V gene data show CDR1 as GTSNPN and CDR2 as SVGIG (reference sequence). The CDR3 sequence is 11 residues long. V shed 8 bases and J shed 2 bases, with 9 bases lying between them. The CDR3 spells CAAERNTEAFF. The CDR3 DNA follows: TGTGCCGCGGAACGTAACACTGAAGCTTTCTTT.

This clone was seen just once. The chain uses TRBV10-2 and TRBJ2-1; 13 bases match TRBD2. V was clipped by 5 bases and J by 6 bases; unmatched bases: 7. Per germline, CDR1 WSHSY and CDR2 SAAADI. The CDR3 runs 16 residues. CDR3 nucleotides: TGCGCCAGCAGTTCCGGACTAGCGGGAGTAATCAATGAGCAGTTCTTC. Protein: CASSSGLAGVINEQFF.

CDR3 protein: CASSYRDREDTGELFF. CDR3 DNA sequence: TGTGCCAGCAGCTATAGGGACAGGGAGGACACCGGGGAGCTGTTTTTT. The rearrangement uses TRBV11-2 and TRBJ2-2; 9 bases fit TRBD1. CDR1 is SGHAT and CDR2 is FQNNGV in the germline V gene. The trim removed 4 bases at V and 3 bases at J, leaving 6 bases unmatched. This CDR3 comprises 16 residues.

The rearrangement links TRBV7-3 to TRBJ1-1; the D is unclear. Between the trimmed V and J ends, which lost 2 bases and 3 bases, there was a span of 7 bases. The germline V gene encodes CDR1 SGHTA and CDR2 FQGTGA. CDR3 length: 13 residues. The CDR3 bases are TGTGCCAGCAGCTTAGGAGCGTACACTGAAGCTTTCTTT. Amino acids: CASSLGAYTEAFF. The full variable domain, completed using reference TRBV7-3 and TRBJ1-1, is GAGVSQTPSNKVTEKGKYVELRCDPISGHTALYWYRQSLGQGPEFLIYFQGTGAADDSGLPNDRFFAVRPEGSVSTLKIQRTERGDSAVYLCASSLGAYTEAFFGQGTRLTVV.

This clone was seen only once. The rearrangement uses TRBV4-1 and TRBJ1-3; possibly TRBD1 for D (5 bases). From germline, CDR1 is MGHRA and CDR2 YSYEKL. V lost 1 base and J 0 bases, leaving 13 bases between the germline ends. The CDR3 has 17 residues. Written as DNA, the CDR3 is TGCGCCAGCAGCCAAGGACGGCAGGGCAGCTCTGGAAACACCATATATTTT. Residues: CASSQGRQGSSGNTIYF.

The chain has TRBV30 and TRBJ1-6; D call uncertain. CDR3 length: 16 amino acids. CDR1 is GTSNPN and CDR2 is SVGIG in the germline V gene (reference sequence). V lost 3 bases, J lost 5 bases, and 17 bases lay in between. The CDR3 sequence is CAWSGLAARHNSPLHF. CDR3 sequence (DNA): TGTGCCTGGAGCGGTCTTGCGGCACGGCATAATTCACCCCTCCACTTT.

The chain links TRBV14 to TRBJ1-2, with a weak D call TRBD1 (5 bases). Germline CDR1 reads SGHDN; CDR2 reads FVKESK. The CDR3 extends over 14 amino acids. Trimming cost V 5 bases and J 6 bases, with 16 bases left between them. The CDR3 DNA follows: TGTGCCAGCAGCTATGACAGAAGATTGGATGGCTACACCTTC. Protein product: CASSYDRRLDGYTF.

The chain couples TRBV29-1 to TRBJ2-7; 8 bases fit TRBD1. The germline V gene has CDR1 SQVTM and CDR2 ANQGSEA. This CDR3 is built from 13 residues. The J segment lost 2 bases and the V segment lost 4 bases, leaving 4 bases of the junction unmatched. This chain's CDR3 is CSVARGQAYEQYF. CDR3 coding DNA: TGCAGCGTTGCCAGGGGGCAGGCCTACGAGCAGTACTTC.

This clone was recorded a few times. V gene TRBV19 combines with J gene TRBJ1-1; no clear D. The germline gives CDR1 LNHDA, CDR2 SQIVND (reference sequence). The V end was cut by 3 bases, the J end by 0 bases, with 14 bases between. The CDR3 is 16 amino acids. Here the CDR3 reads CASSIGGWEMNTEAFF. CDR3 DNA sequence: TGTGCCAGTAGTATCGGAGGATGGGAGATGAACACTGAAGCTTTCTTT.